The 16 T cell receptor beta chains reported below all come from one sample, sequenced in a study of shared clonotypes between healthy human individuals. Produced via immunoSEQ multiplex PCR; TCRdb's table is partial and in-frame only. This sample carries 2 million to 2.5 million clones, 85% to 95% of them seen once, and the ten largest clones take 0.35% to 0.45%. Sequenced sample: naive CD4+ T cells from PBMCs. Subset indicated: CD45RA+ positively selected. These receptors all come from a young man in good health. Some clones in this sample may be carry-over from other donors' samples.

This chain uses TRBV4-2 with TRBJ2-6, with D uncertain. This CDR3 region has 14 residues. The V gene lost 0 bases and the J gene lost 1 base, with 1 base spanning the gap. Germline CDR1 reads LGHNA; CDR2 reads YNFKEQ. The CDR3 sequence is CASSQESGANVLTF. The CDR3 DNA reads as TGTGCCAGCAGCCAAGAGTCTGGGGCCAACGTCCTGACTTTC.

The V and J genes are TRBV7-3 and TRBJ2-5, with a possible D match to TRBD2 (6 bases). The CDR3 is 13 residues long. CDR1 SGHTA and CDR2 FQGTGA come from the germline V gene. The germline V and J ends were trimmed by 2 bases and 5 bases, with 9 bases remaining between them. The CDR3 loop is CASSLEEGETQYF. In nucleotides, the CDR3 is TGTGCCAGCAGCTTAGAGGAGGGGGAGACCCAGTACTTC.

V and J are TRBV5-4 and TRBJ1-1; tentative D call: TRBD1 (5 bases). CDR1 and CDR2 (germline): SGHNT, YYREEE (reference sequence). The length of the CDR3 is 13 residues. V lost 7 bases to trimming and J lost 0 bases, with 10 bases between them. CDR3 sequence (DNA): TGTGCCAGCCGGGGGTTGATGAACACTGAAGCTTTCTTT. It codes for CASRGLMNTEAFF. Complete variable domain (other parts from reference TRBV5-4 and TRBJ1-1): ETGVTQSPTHLIKTRGQQVTLRCSSQSGHNTVSWYQQALGQGPQFIFQYYREEENGRGNFPPRFSGLQFPNYSSELNVNALELDDSALYLCASRGLMNTEAFFGQGTRLTVV.

The chain has TRBV6-6 and TRBJ2-7, with 9 bases aligning to TRBD2. Trimming cost V 6 bases and J 6 bases; bases outside gene matches: 12. Germline assignment: CDR1 MNHNY and CDR2 SVGAGI (reference sequence). The CDR3 is 15 residues long. CDR3 protein: CASRPTGLATFEQYF. CDR3 nucleotides: TGTGCCAGCAGACCAACGGGACTAGCTACTTTCGAGCAGTACTTC.

This sequence joins TRBV7-2 and TRBJ1-4; perhaps TRBD1 as D (5 bases). Trimming cost V 3 bases and J 7 bases, with 12 bases left between them. There are 14 residues in the CDR3. The V gene's germline CDR1 is SGHTA and CDR2 FQGNSA. The CDR3 DNA reads TGTGCCAGCAGCTTCTTGGGGGATGGTGAAAAACTGTTTTTT. It specifies CASSFLGDGEKLFF.

J is TRBJ2-1 and V is TRBV5-1; 7 bases line up with TRBD2. The CDR3 length is 14 residues. V lost 5 bases to trimming and J lost 2 bases; unmatched junction nucleotides: 4. Germline-derived CDR1 and CDR2 are SGHRS and YFSETQ. CDR3 sequence: CASRGGRAYNEQFF. The CDR3 bases are TGCGCCAGCAGAGGAGGGAGGGCCTACAATGAGCAGTTCTTC. Full variable domain (remainder filled in from reference TRBV5-1 and TRBJ2-1): KAGVTQTPRYLIKTRGQQVTLSCSPISGHRSVSWYQQTPGQGLQFLFEYFSETQRNKGNFPGRFSGRQFSNSRSEMNVSTLELGDSALYLCASRGGRAYNEQFFGPGTRLTVL.

V gene TRBV28 combines with J gene TRBJ2-1, with a tentative D call TRBD1 (6 bases). Germline values: CDR1 MDHEN, CDR2 SYDVKM. V was pared by 7 bases and J by 6 bases, with 19 bases between. This CDR3 spans 15 amino acids. CDR3 sequence: CASTLGDTSRNEQFF. The CDR3 bases are TGTGCCAGCACGCTCGGGGACACCTCGCGCAATGAGCAGTTCTTC.

This rearrangement joins TRBV7-2 to TRBJ1-1; D remains unclear. With 4 bases removed from V and 2 bases from J, the gap between germline ends came to 11 bases. Germline V gene sequence: CDR1 SGHTA, CDR2 FQGNSA. CDR3 length: 14 amino acids. The CDR3 protein is CASSSNGLNTEAFF. Here the CDR3 DNA reads TGTGCCAGCAGCTCTAATGGACTAAACACTGAAGCTTTCTTT.

The J gene is TRBJ2-1, the V gene TRBV5-1; no reliable D call. The CDR3 totals 13 residues. Germline CDR1 and CDR2: SGHRS and YFSETQ. Trimming removed 4 bases at V and 7 bases at J, with 12 bases between. CDR3 amino acids: CASSETSSNEQFF. The CDR3 nucleotides are TGCGCCAGCAGCGAGACTTCGTCGAATGAGCAGTTCTTC. The variable domain in full, completed from reference TRBV5-1 and TRBJ2-1, reads KAGVTQTPRYLIKTRGQQVTLSCSPISGHRSVSWYQQTPGQGLQFLFEYFSETQRNKGNFPGRFSGRQFSNSRSEMNVSTLELGDSALYLCASSETSSNEQFFGPGTRLTVL.

The chain joins TRBV6-6 to TRBJ1-1; 10 nucleotides agree with TRBD1. The length of the CDR3 is 13 residues. Germline assignment: CDR1 MNHNY and CDR2 SVGAGI (reference sequence). The V and J ends lost 7 bases and 7 bases, in that order; junction bases with no gene match: 6. CDR3 sequence reads: CASNRQGAVEAFF. CDR3 nucleotide sequence: TGTGCCAGCAACCGACAGGGGGCGGTTGAAGCTTTCTTT.

The chain combines TRBV5-1 with TRBJ2-6, with a weak D call TRBD2 (6 bases). V lost 1 base and J lost 0, with 14 bases in between. The CDR3 has 18 residues. Germline-derived CDR1 and CDR2 are SGHRS and YFSETQ. Written as DNA, the CDR3 is TGCGCCAGCAGCTTGTTCACTAGCAAAAACTCTGGGGCCAACGTCCTGACTTTC. It yields the protein CASSLFTSKNSGANVLTF.

The gene calls are TRBV7-6 and TRBJ2-7; D could derive from TRBD1 or TRBD2 (5 bases each). The CDR3 runs to 15 residues. Deletions cut 5 bases from V and 6 bases from J, with 20 bases between. The germline V gene encodes CDR1 SGHVS and CDR2 FNYEAQ. The CDR3 reads CASSPGTAIGVEQYF. Written as DNA, the CDR3 is TGTGCCAGCAGCCCAGGGACCGCGATTGGGGTCGAGCAGTACTTC.

The chain uses TRBV18 and TRBJ1-1, with unresolved D. The CDR3 extends over 17 amino acids. Germline V CDR1 and CDR2: KGHSH, LQKENI. Trimming took 2 bases from V and 3 from J, leaving 19 bases between them. The CDR3 reads CASSPFRADRVDTEAFF. CDR3 nucleotide sequence: TGTGCCAGCTCACCATTTCGGGCAGACCGGGTGGACACTGAAGCTTTCTTT.

The gene calls are TRBV27 and TRBJ2-7; D may match TRBD1 or TRBD2 (5 bases each). In germline, CDR1 is MNHEY, CDR2 SMNVEV (reference sequence). Trimming pared 1 base from V and 2 bases from J, leaving 15 bases between. CDR3 length: 16 amino acids. As DNA, the CDR3 is TGTGCCAGCAGTTTATGGCCGCCACTGGGACCCTACGAGCAGTACTTC. It encodes CASSLWPPLGPYEQYF.

V and J are TRBV28 and TRBJ1-5, with TRBD1 as a possible D gene (6 bases). Germline assignment: CDR1 MDHEN and CDR2 SYDVKM. V dropped 10 bases and J dropped 0 bases, with 7 bases sitting between them. CDR3 length: 12 residues. This CDR3 reads CAIGGSNQPQHF. CDR3 coding DNA: TGTGCCATAGGGGGTAGCAATCAGCCCCAGCATTTT.

The rearrangement joins TRBV5-1 to TRBJ1-1, with TRBD1 as a possible D gene (5 bases). Germline assignment: CDR1 SGHRS and CDR2 YFSETQ. The CDR3 has 16 residues. V lost 3 bases and J lost 3, with 18 bases in between. CDR3 bases: TGCGCCAGCAGCTACGCTGGGGCTCGTTGGGACACTGAAGCTTTCTTT. Translating gives CASSYAGARWDTEAFF.